A selection of T cell receptor beta chains follows, all from one sample in a study of post-analysis software for immune sequencing data. TCRdb analysed the PCR reads with MiXCR anew, one entry per CDR3 protein. The table records about 460,000 distinct CDR3 sequences, 45% of them present only once. The sample consisted of blood. The receptors come from a girl aged 10 to 17 with multiple sclerosis. The CDR3 runs from the conserved cysteine through the conserved F or W. The order of the fields is J gene, clone size, D gene, V gene, CDR3 protein, CDR3 DNA. D genes are given only for firm matches. The listing skips clone size in some rows; elsewhere it reads once, few, many or a size class.

TRBJ2-3	-	-	TRBV9	CASSVNPGAADTQYF	TGTGCCAGCAGCGTAAATCCCGGCGCGGCAGATACGCAGTATTTT
TRBJ1-6	-	TRBD1	TRBV29-1	CSATTGGNSPLHF	TGCAGCGCCACGACAGGGGGGAATTCACCCCTCCACTTT
TRBJ2-5	few	-	TRBV20-1	CSARDGETQYF	TGCAGTGCTAGAGATGGGGAGACCCAGTACTTC
TRBJ1-5	once	TRBD1	TRBV6-1	CAIQRQGYNQPQHF	TGTGCCATCCAGCGACAGGGGTACAATCAGCCCCAGCATTTT
TRBJ1-2	-	TRBD1	TRBV20-1	CSAREQGAGGYTF	TGCAGTGCTAGGGAACAGGGGGCGGGCGGCTACACCTTC
TRBJ2-1	few	-	TRBV5-1	CASSSPTYNEQFF	TGCGCCAGCAGCTCGCCCACCTACAATGAGCAGTTCTTC
TRBJ2-3	-	TRBD2	TRBV12-3/TRBV12-4	CASNPGLAGADAQYF	TGTGCCAGCAACCCGGGACTAGCGGGCGCAGATGCGCAGTATTTT
TRBJ1-2	-	TRBD1	TRBV5-6	CASSLDRGLGYTF	TGTGCCAGCAGCTTGGACAGGGGTTTAGGCTACACCTTC
TRBJ2-1	-	-	TRBV20-1	CSAWNRVGAYNEQFF	TGCAGTGCTTGGAATCGGGTAGGGGCCTACAATGAGCAGTTCTTC
TRBJ2-2	few	TRBD2	TRBV29-1	CSVELAGGPEDGELFF	TGCAGCGTTGAACTAGCGGGAGGGCCAGAGGACGGGGAGCTGTTTTTT
TRBJ2-1	few	-	TRBV20-1	CSASLTEGSYNEQFF	TGCAGTGCTAGCCTGACTGAGGGGTCCTACAATGAGCAGTTCTTC
TRBJ2-5	few	-	TRBV5-1	CASSLLGMQETQYF	TGCGCCAGCAGCTTGCTAGGGATGCAAGAGACCCAGTACTTC
TRBJ2-7	few	-	TRBV12-3/TRBV12-4	CASSSSTSNEQYF	TGTGCCAGCAGTTCTAGTACTAGCAACGAGCAGTACTTC
TRBJ2-7	few	TRBD2	TRBV28	CASSLTSGRIEQYF	TGTGCCAGCAGTCTGACTAGCGGGAGGATCGAGCAGTACTTC
TRBJ2-1	few	TRBD2	TRBV20-1	CSASTSGTLRGNEQFF	TGCAGTGCTAGTACTAGCGGAACCCTTCGTGGCAATGAGCAGTTCTTC
TRBJ2-4	few	TRBD2	TRBV7-6	CASSLEIAGVSKNIQYF	TGTGCCAGCAGCTTAGAGATAGCGGGAGTATCCAAAAACATTCAGTACTTC
TRBJ2-7	many	-	TRBV20-1	CSASYGQNSYEQYF	TGCAGTGCTAGCTATGGGCAGAACTCCTACGAGCAGTACTTC
TRBJ1-1	once	-	TRBV6-1	CASSERLTEAFF	TGTGCCAGCAGTGAGCGTCTCACTGAAGCTTTCTTT
TRBJ2-1	-	TRBD2	TRBV4-1	CASSQGPSGSRNEQFF	TGCGCCAGCAGCCAGGGCCCTAGCGGGAGTAGAAATGAGCAGTTCTTC
TRBJ2-1	-	-	TRBV10-3	CAYWDGSSYNEQFF	TGTGCCTATTGGGACGGGAGCTCCTACAATGAGCAGTTCTTC